The 20 T cell receptor beta chains below come from one sample, sequenced in a study of response to subunit inactivated influenza vaccine. TCRdb re-derived calls from the RT-PCR reads in MiXCR, one entry per CDR3 protein. The sample consists of 650,000 to 800,000 distinct CDR3 sequences, less than 20% of them appearing once. Sequenced here: PBMCs from blood, sampled roughly 5 days after vaccination. The receptors were sampled from a man in his fifties who received an inactivated influenza vaccine.

The rearrangement links TRBV10-3 to TRBJ2-1, with TRBD1 identical over 8 bases. Germline CDR1 is ENHRY and CDR2 is SYGVKD. The J segment lost 0 bases and the V segment lost 2 bases, leaving 12 bases of the junction unmatched. The CDR3 extends over 19 amino acids. The CDR3 nucleotides read TGTGCCATCAGTGAGCGACCCGGACAGGGAGATAGCTCCTACAATGAGCAGTTCTTC. Amino acid sequence: CAISERPGQGDSSYNEQFF.

This clonotype was seen ten or more times. The rearrangement uses TRBV6-1 and TRBJ1-1; unclear D gene. The V gene's germline CDR1 is MNHNS and CDR2 SASEGT. V was clipped by 6 bases and J by 2 bases, with 10 bases between them. This CDR3 is 13 amino acids long. The CDR3 spells CASSLTFNTEAFF. CDR3 DNA sequence: TGTGCCAGCAGCCTCACCTTTAACACTGAAGCTTTCTTT.

This chain connects TRBV20-1 to TRBJ2-7; D may match TRBD1 or TRBD2 (5 bases each). Germline V gives CDR1 DFQATT, CDR2 SNEGSKA (reference sequence). Trimming left V 6 bases short and J 3 bases short, with 15 bases between. The CDR3 has 13 amino acids. The CDR3 protein is CSANGDGFYEQYF. The CDR3 DNA reads TGCAGTGCGAACGGGGACGGATTCTACGAGCAGTACTTC.

The chain employs TRBV12-3 or TRBV12-4 and TRBJ2-4; maybe TRBD2 (7 bases). Trimming removed 7 bases at V and 6 bases at J, with 16 bases between. The CDR3 runs 14 residues. The CDR3 coding sequence is TGTGCCAGCACCCCGGGGGGCGCGGGAAACATTCAGTACTTC. This gives the protein CASTPGGAGNIQYF.

The gene calls are TRBV18 and TRBJ1-5, with D unresolved. Germline assignment: CDR1 KGHSH and CDR2 LQKENI. Trimming pared 6 bases from V and 5 bases from J, leaving 11 bases between. The CDR3 totals 13 residues. This CDR3 reads CASSPTSYQPQHF. Written as DNA, the CDR3 is TGTGCCAGCTCTCCCACCTCGTATCAGCCCCAGCATTTT. Complete variable domain (other parts from reference TRBV18 and TRBJ1-5): NAGVMQNPRHLVRRRGQEARLRCSPMKGHSHVYWYRQLPEEGLKFMVYLQKENIIDESGMPKERFSAEFPKEGPSILRIQQVVRGDSAAYFCASSPTSYQPQHFGDGTRLSIL.

CDR3 nucleotide sequence: TGTGCCAGCAGCCCGACTAGTTCCGAGCAGTACTTC. This encodes CASSPTSSEQYF. The V gene is TRBV7-8, the J gene TRBJ2-7, with a tentative D call TRBD2 (6 bases). The length of the CDR3 is 12 residues. CDR1 is SGHVS, CDR2 FQNEAQ, per germline. Deletions cut 5 bases from V and 6 bases from J, with 11 bases between. The variable domain in full, with the rest retrieved from reference TRBV7-8 and TRBJ2-7, is GAGVSQSPRYKVAKRGQDVALRCDPISGHVSLFWYQQALGQGPEFLTYFQNEAQLDKSGLPSDRFFAERPEGSVSTLKIQRTQQEDSAVYLCASSPTSSEQYFGPGTRLTVT.

The gene calls are TRBV2 and TRBJ2-1; 8 nucleotides align to TRBD1. Trimming cost V 1 base and J 2 bases; bases outside gene matches: 1. The CDR3 consists of 15 residues. The germline V gene encodes CDR1 SNHLY and CDR2 FYNNEI. CDR3 sequence: CASSEGTGTYNEQFF. The CDR3 DNA reads TGTGCCAGCAGTGAAGGGACAGGGACCTACAATGAGCAGTTCTTC.

The chain is built from TRBV7-2 and TRBJ2-6; D gene ambiguous. Germline lookup yields CDR1 SGHTA and CDR2 FQGNSA. V lost 4 bases and J 0 bases, leaving 7 bases between the germline ends. The CDR3 runs to 15 residues. The CDR3 nucleotides read TGTGCCAGCAGCTCTAGATCCTCTGGGGCCAACGTCCTGACTTTC. Protein sequence: CASSSRSSGANVLTF.

This clonotype turned up a few times. The chain couples TRBV5-6 to TRBJ2-5; D unresolved. Looked up from germline, CDR1 is SGHDT and CDR2 is YYEEEE. This CDR3 spans 11 amino acids. Trimming stripped 5 bases from V and 5 bases from J, with 7 bases between. This CDR3 is CASRGLETQYF. CDR3 DNA: TGTGCCAGCAGGGGTCTCGAGACCCAGTACTTC. The full variable domain, its missing parts supplied by reference TRBV5-6 and TRBJ2-5, is DAGVTQSPTHLIKTRGQQVTLRCSPKSGHDTVSWYQQALGQGPQFIFQYYEEEERQRGNFPDRFSGHQFPNYSSELNVNALLLGDSALYLCASRGLETQYFGPGTRLLVL.

This clonotype was seen more than once but under ten times. This sequence joins TRBV20-1 and TRBJ2-1; 8 nucleotides match TRBD2. The CDR3 totals 14 residues. The V gene's germline CDR1 is DFQATT and CDR2 SNEGSKA (reference sequence). The ends lost 6 bases at V and 2 bases at J; junction bases unmatched: 6. In nucleotides, the CDR3 is TGCAGTGCGAGAACGGGGGGGGCCTACAATGAGCAGTTCTTC. Residues: CSARTGGAYNEQFF.

The gene calls are TRBV20-1 and TRBJ2-3, with 9 positions matching TRBD2. V was clipped by 0 bases and J by 6 bases; unmatched bases: 13. This CDR3 comprises 17 residues. Germline-derived CDR1 and CDR2 are DFQATT and SNEGSKA (reference sequence). CDR3 sequence: CSARDPQRGVFSDTQYF. The DNA of the CDR3 is TGCAGTGCTAGAGATCCCCAGCGGGGGGTCTTTAGCGATACGCAGTATTTT.

This clonotype was recorded many times. The V call is TRBV6-5, the J call TRBJ2-7; D perhaps matches TRBD1 (7 bases). V was pared by 4 bases and J by 7 bases, with 14 bases between. From germline, CDR1 is MNHEY and CDR2 SVGAGI. This CDR3 contains 13 residues. The CDR3 bases are TGTGCCAGCAGTTTTGAGGGGGCGGGGGAGCAGTACTTC. Amino acids: CASSFEGAGEQYF.

The CDR3 sequence is CASSQSLAVTDTQYF. The CDR3 DNA follows: TGTGCCAGCAGCCAATCCCTAGCGGTCACAGATACGCAGTATTTT. The V and J genes are TRBV4-2 and TRBJ2-3; TRBD2 matches at 7 bases. V lost 2 bases and J lost 2; bases outside the gene matches: 4. The germline gives CDR1 LGHNA, CDR2 YNFKEQ. The CDR3 covers 15 residues.

This clonotype was found a few times. The DNA of the CDR3 is TGCGCCAGCAGCCAAGGCACAGGTCGGCAAGAGACCCAGTACTTC. It codes for CASSQGTGRQETQYF. The J gene is TRBJ2-5, the V gene TRBV4-1, with D perhaps TRBD1 (5 bases). The germline V gene has CDR1 MGHRA and CDR2 YSYEKL. V was pared by 1 base and J by 2 bases, with 11 bases between. This CDR3 spans 15 amino acids.

This chain links TRBV20-1 with TRBJ2-7; TRBD2 matches 13 bases. The germline V gene has CDR1 DFQATT and CDR2 SNEGSKA (reference sequence). This CDR3 has 16 residues. J was trimmed by 3 bases and V by 1 base; bases with no gene match: 6. In nucleotides, the CDR3 is TGCAGTGCTAGAGGGACTAGCGGGAGTCACGGCTACGAGCAGTACTTC. Its translation is CSARGTSGSHGYEQYF.

V usage is TRBV20-1 and J usage is TRBJ2-5; 8 nucleotides agree with TRBD2. With 0 bases clipped from V and 3 bases from J, the junction kept 3 bases outside the gene matches. This CDR3 comprises 14 residues. Germline CDR1 DFQATT, CDR2 SNEGSKA (reference sequence). The CDR3 region has the DNA TGCAGTGCTAGAGACGGGCGGGGGGAAGAGACCCAGTACTTC. Its protein is CSARDGRGEETQYF.

This chain connects TRBV10-3 to TRBJ2-7; the match to TRBD2 covers 8 bases. CDR1 is ENHRY, CDR2 SYGVKD, per germline. The length of the CDR3 is 13 residues. V was clipped by 4 bases and J by 6 bases; unmatched bases: 5. The CDR3 DNA follows: TGTGCCATCAGTGCCTCCGGGACTAGCGAGCAGTACTTC. This translates into CAISASGTSEQYF.

The chain employs TRBV20-1 and TRBJ2-7; TRBD1 agrees at 11 bases. CDR1 and CDR2 from the germline V gene are DFQATT and SNEGSKA (reference sequence). This CDR3 comprises 13 residues. The J segment lost 0 bases and the V segment lost 6 bases, leaving 1 base of the junction unmatched. In DNA form, the CDR3 reads TGCAGTGCGGGGACAGGGGGCTCCTACGAGCAGTACTTC. Encoded protein: CSAGTGGSYEQYF.

The chain employs TRBV6-1 and TRBJ2-1; the D gene is possibly TRBD2 (5 bases). There are 14 residues in the CDR3. The V end lost 7 bases, the J end lost 0 bases, and 10 bases lay between the germline ends. The germline gives CDR1 MNHNS, CDR2 SASEGT. The CDR3 DNA is TGTGCCAGCAAGAGACGGGGCTCCTACAATGAGCAGTTCTTC. It specifies CASKRRGSYNEQFF.

This chain joins TRBV7-2 and TRBJ2-1, with 8 positions matching TRBD2. The CDR3 has 13 residues. Per the germline V gene, CDR1 is SGHTA and CDR2 is FQGNSA. V lost 5 bases and J lost 9; bases outside the gene matches: 6. This chain's CDR3 is CASSPGRASEQFF. CDR3 DNA: TGTGCCAGCAGCCCCGGGAGGGCCTCTGAGCAGTTCTTC.